Listed below are T cell receptor beta chains from one sample, sequenced in a study of PD-1 blockade in mismatch repair-deficient tumors. Profiling relied on immunoSEQ multiplex PCR, and the TCRdb table lists in-frame clones only, not all of them. Of some 130,000 clones detected, 85% to 90% appear once; the ten largest clones hold approximately 12%. This specimen consisted of peripheral blood, obtained approximately 71 weeks after starting pembrolizumab. The receptors shown here come from an adult with mismatch repair-deficient cancer. CDR3s include the opening cysteine and the closing phenylalanine or tryptophan.

j_gene: TRBJ2-1
v_gene: TRBV5-1
CDR3aa: CASSLFLAGAYNEQFF

j_gene: TRBJ2-7
v_gene: TRBV11-2
CDR3aa: CASSLAATSWKQYF

j_gene: TRBJ2-7
v_gene: TRBV7-2
CDR3aa: CASSLGSYEQYF

j_gene: TRBJ1-5
v_gene: TRBV28
CDR3aa: CASSFIENSNQPQHF

j_gene: TRBJ1-4
v_gene: TRBV4-3
CDR3aa: CASAREDGGLNEKLFF

j_gene: TRBJ2-5
v_gene: TRBV27
CDR3aa: CASSLSPAVGQYF

j_gene: TRBJ2-7
v_gene: TRBV27
CDR3aa: CASTPTGGSYEQYF

j_gene: TRBJ2-1
v_gene: TRBV11-2
CDR3aa: CASSIYTSSYNEQFF

j_gene: TRBJ2-5
v_gene: TRBV6-1
CDR3aa: CASISGGGETQYF

j_gene: TRBJ2-2
v_gene: TRBV4-1
CDR3aa: CASKARESGRGTGELFF

j_gene: TRBJ1-1
v_gene: TRBV11-2
CDR3aa: CASSLAFRGGTEAFF

j_gene: TRBJ2-7
v_gene: TRBV4-1
CDR3aa: CASSPLPGHSAYEQYF

j_gene: TRBJ2-7
v_gene: TRBV29-1
CDR3aa: CSVEGVLGTGVGEQYF

j_gene: TRBJ2-2
v_gene: TRBV19
CDR3aa: CASRGSGADTGELFF

j_gene: TRBJ2-7
v_gene: TRBV2
CDR3aa: CASSEWFAGEGYEQYF

j_gene: TRBJ1-2
v_gene: TRBV4-1
CDR3aa: CASSQVLGRGNGYTF

j_gene: TRBJ2-7
v_gene: TRBV4-2
CDR3aa: CASSPWTAGGSYEQYF

j_gene: TRBJ1-5
v_gene: TRBV10-3
CDR3aa: CAIKDSNQPQHF

j_gene: TRBJ2-7
v_gene: TRBV9
CDR3aa: CASSARGALPYEQYF

j_gene: TRBJ2-7
v_gene: TRBV28
CDR3aa: CASTQAGRSYEQYF

j_gene: TRBJ1-5
v_gene: TRBV28
CDR3aa: CASSFPTTGSGAFGQPQHF

j_gene: TRBJ1-4
v_gene: TRBV30
CDR3aa: CAWSGPTLAEKLFF

j_gene: TRBJ2-2
v_gene: TRBV28
CDR3aa: CASSFASGTPDTGELFF

j_gene: TRBJ1-2
v_gene: TRBV27
CDR3aa: CASSSRGYGYTF